A selection of T cell receptor beta chains follows, all from one sample in a study of blood T cell repertoires in COVID-19. The table came from immunoSEQ multiplex PCR; TCRdb's copy has only in-frame clones and leaves some out. The table has about 220,000 clones, approximately 78% seen once; the top ten hold less than 9.5%. Sequencing was done on a sample of peripheral blood. The receptors derive from a woman older than 75 with COVID-19, enrolled during active disease. Each CDR3 is given with its conserved first and last residue. D genes are given only for firm matches. Size values are once, few and many counts, or a class for expanded clones, and some rows have none.

len: 12; v_gene: TRBV24-1; abundance: .; d_gene: .; j_gene: TRBJ2-5; CDR3aa: CATSDQAETQYF; CDR3nt: TGTGCCACCAGTGACCAGGCGGAGACCCAGTACTTC
len: 14; v_gene: TRBV7-9; abundance: .; d_gene: TRBD1; j_gene: TRBJ1-1; CDR3aa: CASSRTGGRTEAFF; CDR3nt: TGTGCCAGCAGCCGGACAGGGGGAAGGACTGAAGCTTTCTTT
len: 13; v_gene: TRBV28; abundance: .; d_gene: TRBD1; j_gene: TRBJ2-7; CDR3aa: CASMTGNSYEQYF; CDR3nt: TGTGCCAGCATGACAGGGAACTCCTACGAGCAGTACTTC
len: 16; v_gene: TRBV6-1; abundance: .; d_gene: TRBD1; j_gene: TRBJ2-1; CDR3aa: CASSDTGQGGGNEQFF; CDR3nt: TGTGCCAGCAGTGATACCGGACAGGGCGGTGGCAATGAGCAGTTCTTC
len: 15; v_gene: TRBV4-2; abundance: .; d_gene: .; j_gene: TRBJ1-1; CDR3aa: CASSHPQVRNTEAFF; CDR3nt: TGTGCCAGCAGCCACCCCCAAGTGAGGAACACTGAAGCTTTCTTT
len: 15; v_gene: TRBV5-8; abundance: .; d_gene: .; j_gene: TRBJ1-5; CDR3aa: CASSLGGHSNQPQHF; CDR3nt: TGTGCCAGCAGCTTGGGGGGCCATAGCAATCAGCCCCAGCATTTT
len: 15; v_gene: TRBV2; abundance: once; d_gene: TRBD1; j_gene: TRBJ2-3; CDR3aa: CASSVRGQVRDTQYF; CDR3nt: TGTGCCAGCAGTGTAAGGGGACAGGTGAGAGATACGCAGTATTTT
len: 15; v_gene: TRBV24-1; abundance: .; d_gene: TRBD1; j_gene: TRBJ2-3; CDR3aa: CATSDVTGTGDTQYF; CDR3nt: TGTGCCACCAGTGATGTCACCGGGACAGGGGATACGCAGTATTTT
len: 19; v_gene: TRBV5-8; abundance: .; d_gene: .; j_gene: TRBJ2-3; CDR3aa: CASSLNRDLTGISTDTQYF; CDR3nt: TGTGCCAGCAGCCTAAATCGTGACCTAACAGGGATTAGCACAGATACGCAGTATTTT
len: 17; v_gene: TRBV21-1; abundance: .; d_gene: .; j_gene: TRBJ2-5; CDR3aa: CASSQIRTGPSGETQYF; CDR3nt: TGTGCCAGCAGCCAAATTCGTACAGGGCCCTCGGGGGAGACCCAGTACTTC